This TCR beta chain originates from a study of blood T cell repertoires in COVID-19. This CDR3 comprises 15 residues. Study processing details: From reference gene primer amplification, estimates of nucleated cell counts were derived. TCRdb keeps only in-frame clones here, not all; method: immunoSEQ multiplex PCR. The V and J calls and clone size are taken from that table; D and trimming were inferred from the DNA. The sample shows fewer than 300,000 clones, under 90% of them seen only once. The TCR sequence derives from a human donor in a cohort sampled during active COVID-19. V and J are TRBV7-5 and TRBJ2-1; TRBD1, as called in the table, went unchecked against the DNA. TRBV7-5 constitutes a pseudogene. Sequencing used peripheral blood. For the CDR3, the DNA is TGTGCCAGAAGATTGGGACAGGGGGATGTCAATGAGCAGTTCTTC. It yields the protein CARRLGQGDVNEQFF.